This T cell receptor beta chain was recovered during a study of blood T cells in healthy people across ages. On this clonotype: The target antigen is unknown. A much larger clone sits a single nucleotide away, making a read error possible.

Overall study results and limits: Significant beta diversity loss was already apparent by age approximately 36, declining roughly linearly.

Germline CDR1 is SGHRS and CDR2 is YFSETQ. The CDR3 spans 14 residues. Alongside a J-beta primer mix, a sample-barcoded 5' primer served in a second PCR lasting roughly 6 to 11 cycles. TCRdb reprocessed the 5' RACE reads with MiXCR, giving one entry per CDR3 protein. The sample has 500,000 to 650,000 distinct CDR3 sequences; about 28% are singletons. This sample was shared with a second study, whose subject was T cells of mothers and their children. That paper states: With the M1S primer of the second PCR, sample barcodes and 2-4 random nucleotides were added.

The chain combines TRBV5-1 with TRBJ2-5; 14 positions match TRBD2. TRBJ2-1 matches the DNA end more closely, so the J call is doubtful. This TCR came from a boy between 2 and 15 years old in good health. The sequencing input was blood. Here the CDR3 DNA reads TGCGCCAGCACCCCGGGACTAGCGGGAGATGAGCAGTTCTTC. Protein product: CASTPGLAGDEQFF.